The T cell receptor (beta chain) under discussion was sequenced for a study of blood T cell repertoires in COVID-19. Study overall: COVID-19 samples from acute and convalescent phases originated in the United States, Italy and Spain.

V shed 5 bases and J 6 bases; nucleotides not matched to a gene: 2. The CDR3 is made up of 14 amino acids. Germline-derived CDR1 and CDR2 are MDHEN and SYDVKM. In the authors' methods: Researchers report that nucleated cell counts were estimated from reference gene primer amplification. The method was immunoSEQ multiplex PCR; TCRdb's version includes in-frame clones alone and lacks a portion of them. V and J calls and clone size are given by that table; D and trimming were obtained from the DNA. This sample carries around 57,000 clones, around 90% of them seen once, and the ten largest clones take 7.8%.

The rearrangement links TRBV28 to TRBJ2-3; 13 nucleotides line up with TRBD2. The sequencing input was peripheral blood. This TCR was recovered from a man in his forties or fifties with active COVID-19. The CDR3 region is CASSGTSGIDTQYF. CDR3 in DNA: TGTGCCAGCAGTGGGACTAGCGGGATCGATACGCAGTATTTT.